A single sample is the source of the 3 T cell receptor beta chains below, sequenced in a study of T cells in Graves' hyperthyroidism and ophthalmopathy. From RNA transcripts, TCR beta CDR3 regions were amplified. When the TCR CDR3 underwent first-round RT-PCR, the HTBI primer set was used. TCRdb analysed the multiplex PCR reads with MiXCR anew, one entry per CDR3 protein. The data contain almost 350,000 distinct CDR3 sequences, approximately 18% of them singletons. Sequenced sample: blood. These receptors came from a woman in her thirties or forties with Graves' ophthalmopathy.

This clonotype was seen at least ten times. For the CDR3, the DNA is TGTGCCAGCAGTTTATCCGGACTAGCGGGAAACGAGCAGTACTTC. It is translated as CASSLSGLAGNEQYF. The chain employs TRBV27 and TRBJ2-7; 12 bases agree with TRBD2. After removal of 0 bases from V and 5 bases from J, the junction contained 2 bases not matched to a gene. Germline CDR1 and CDR2: MNHEY and SMNVEV (reference sequence). The CDR3 is 15 residues long.

This clonotype came up many times. The chain uses TRBV7-8 and TRBJ2-2; possibly TRBD2 for D (6 bases). Germline V gene lookup returns CDR1 SGHVS and CDR2 FQNEAQ. This CDR3 has 16 amino acids. The V end was cut by 5 bases, the J end by 6 bases, with 19 bases between. As DNA, the CDR3 is TGTGCCAGCAGCCCCCAAAGACTAGTTTCGGCCGGGGAGCTGTTTTTT. It specifies CASSPQRLVSAGELFF.

The rearrangement links TRBV6-5 to TRBJ2-2; D is uncertain. Germline CDR1 is MNHEY and CDR2 is SVGAGI. The length of the CDR3 is 13 residues. The V end lost 4 bases, the J end lost 5 bases, and 8 bases lay between the germline ends. The CDR3 loop reads CASSSQVTGELFF. CDR3 in DNA: TGTGCCAGCAGTTCCCAGGTGACCGGGGAGCTGTTTTTT.